These 28 T cell receptor beta chains were all obtained from the same sample, sequenced in a study of blood T cells in healthy people across ages. Together with a sample-barcoded 5' primer, a J-beta primer mix was included in a second PCR lasting about 7 to 11 cycles. Via MiXCR, TCRdb re-called the 5' RACE reads, giving one row per CDR3 protein. Seen here are roughly 1 million distinct CDR3 sequences, about 23% observed once, and the top ten hold approximately 0.75%. These same data were also listed under a study on T cells of mothers and their children.

Input material: blood. All receptors derive from a girl aged 2-9 years in good health.

The rearrangement joins TRBV10-3 to TRBJ1-1, with D perhaps TRBD1 (6 bases). Germline assignment: CDR1 ENHRY and CDR2 SYGVKD. V gave up 7 bases and J gave up 5 bases, with 23 bases separating them. The CDR3 spans 16 residues. CDR3 DNA: TGTGCCATCAACGGGTACGAAGGGGGAGGAGTGACTGAAGCTTTCTTT. Protein product: CAINGYEGGGVTEAFF.

This clonotype has a handful of counts. V is TRBV7-6 and J is TRBJ2-6; no reliable D call. The CDR3 is made up of 12 amino acids. Germline CDR1 SGHVS, CDR2 FNYEAQ. Trimming shortened V by 5 bases and J by 3 bases, and 2 bases separated the two germline ends. The CDR3 loop reads CASSDGANVLTF. CDR3 sequence (DNA): TGTGCCAGCAGCGATGGGGCCAACGTCCTGACTTTC. Full variable domain (missing parts from reference TRBV7-6 and TRBJ2-6): GAGVSQSPRYKVTKRGQDVALRCDPISGHVSLYWYRQALGQGPEFLTYFNYEAQQDKSGLPNDRFSAERPEGSISTLTIQRTEQRDSAMYRCASSDGANVLTFGAGSRLTVL.

The V call is TRBV20-1, the J call TRBJ2-7; weak D call: TRBD1 (6 bases). Trimming cost V 4 bases and J 2 bases, with 12 bases left between them. This CDR3 has 13 amino acids. The germline V gene encodes CDR1 DFQATT and CDR2 SNEGSKA (reference sequence). CDR3 residues: CSAKGVPAYEQYF. The CDR3 nucleotides are TGCAGTGCTAAGGGGGTTCCCGCCTACGAGCAGTACTTC.

This clonotype was counted a few times. J is TRBJ1-5 and V is TRBV6-2 or TRBV6-3; weak D call: TRBD1 (6 bases). Germline V lookup: CDR1 MNHEY, CDR2 SVGEGT. V was pared by 10 bases and J by 3 bases, with 19 bases between. The CDR3 covers 15 residues. The CDR3 DNA sequence: TGTGCCACTTTACTAAAACGGACAGTCAATCAGCCCCAGCATTTT. Amino acids: CATLLKRTVNQPQHF.

This chain uses TRBV5-1 with TRBJ2-5, with 7 bases fitting TRBD1. This CDR3 is 16 amino acids long. Germline V gene sequence: CDR1 SGHRS, CDR2 YFSETQ. V was clipped by 2 bases and J by 5 bases; unmatched bases: 12. The CDR3 region is CASSFLFGDSEETQYF. The CDR3, as DNA: TGCGCCAGCAGCTTTCTGTTCGGGGACAGCGAGGAGACCCAGTACTTC.

The rearrangement joins TRBV24-1 to TRBJ1-5, with D uncertain. CDR1 is KGHDR, CDR2 SFDVKD, per germline. V lost 1 base and J lost 10, with 10 bases in between. The CDR3 totals 13 residues. CDR3: CATSDFPSSPQHF. The CDR3 region has the DNA TGTGCCACCAGTGATTTCCCCTCATCTCCCCAGCATTTT.

V and J are TRBV12-3 or TRBV12-4 and TRBJ2-1; no clear D gene. The CDR3 is 15 amino acids. With 3 bases removed from V and 1 base from J, the gap between germline ends came to 10 bases. DNA of the CDR3: TGTGCCAGCAGTTTTGCCAGGCTTTCCTACAATGAGCAGTTCTTC. Protein product: CASSFARLSYNEQFF.

J is TRBJ2-1 and V is TRBV4-1; 8 bases are a match to TRBD2. The CDR3 is 15 residues long. In germline, CDR1 is MGHRA, CDR2 YSYEKL. Trimming removed 4 bases from V and 5 bases from J; junction bases left unmatched: 7. In DNA form, the CDR3 reads TGCGCCAGCAGCCTTCATAGCGGGATCAACAATGAGCAGTTCTTC. Residues: CASSLHSGINNEQFF.

This clonotype showed up just a few times. This chain connects TRBV14 to TRBJ2-4, with a possible D match to TRBD1 (6 bases). Trimming removed 2 bases from V and 3 bases from J, with 14 bases in between. The germline gives CDR1 SGHDN, CDR2 FVKESK. The CDR3 is made up of 16 amino acids. The CDR3 bases are TGTGCCAGCAGCCAAATTGAGGGGGACGGCAAAAACATTCAGTACTTC. It translates to CASSQIEGDGKNIQYF.

This clonotype was seen more than once but under ten times. This rearrangement joins TRBV6-6 to TRBJ1-2; no definite D call. CDR3 length: 13 amino acids. Between the trimmed V and J ends, which lost 2 bases and 8 bases, there was a span of 12 bases. CDR1 is MNHNY, CDR2 SVGAGI, per germline (reference sequence). CDR3 loop: CASSYDGYPGYTF. The DNA of the CDR3 is TGTGCCAGCAGTTACGACGGTTACCCCGGCTACACCTTC.

V usage is TRBV21-1 and J usage is TRBJ1-4; TRBD1, the table's D call, lacks a check against the DNA. TRBV21-1 is a documented pseudogene. The CDR3 loop spans 17 amino acids. In DNA form, the CDR3 reads TGTGCCAGCAGCAAAGTTACTCAGCAGGGGAATCGAGAAAAACTGTTTTTT. Protein product: CASSKVTQQGNREKLFF.

The J gene is TRBJ1-2, the V gene TRBV14; the match to TRBD1 covers 8 bases. The V gene end was trimmed by 5 bases and the J gene end by 4 bases; junction bases not matched to a gene: 12. The CDR3 covers 16 residues. In germline, CDR1 is SGHDN, CDR2 FVKESK. CDR3 residues: CASSELSGGMGYGYTF. CDR3 in DNA: TGTGCCAGCAGCGAACTCTCAGGGGGCATGGGCTATGGCTACACCTTC.

This clonotype was counted a single time. The chain is built from TRBV19 and TRBJ1-1; D gene ambiguous. Germline CDR1 reads LNHDA; CDR2 reads SQIVND (reference sequence). Trimming pared 3 bases from V and 10 bases from J, leaving 12 bases between. The CDR3 covers 12 residues. CDR3 region: CASSIGFLGAFF. The CDR3 DNA reads as TGTGCCAGTAGTATCGGGTTCCTGGGAGCTTTCTTT.

J is TRBJ2-2 and V is TRBV20-1, with unresolved D. Germline CDR1 DFQATT, CDR2 SNEGSKA (reference sequence). CDR3 length equals 16 residues. V gave up 0 bases and J gave up 0 bases, with 11 bases separating them. The DNA of the CDR3 is TGCAGTGCTAGAGATTGGAGTGCCGCGAACACCGGGGAGCTGTTTTTT. Translated: CSARDWSAANTGELFF.

The chain couples TRBV7-2 to TRBJ2-5; the D is unclear. The CDR3 runs 14 residues. The germline V gene encodes CDR1 SGHTA and CDR2 FQGNSA. Deletions cut 5 bases from V and 4 bases from J, with 14 bases between. This CDR3 is CASSPRIFLETQYF. The DNA for the CDR3 is TGTGCCAGCAGCCCCCGTATATTTCTAGAGACCCAGTACTTC. Supplemented by reference TRBV7-2 and TRBJ2-5, the full variable domain reads GAGVSQSPSNKVTEKGKDVELRCDPISGHTALYWYRQSLGQGLEFLIYFQGNSAPDKSGLPSDRFSAERTGGSVSTLTIQRTQQEDSAVYLCASSPRIFLETQYFGPGTRLLVL.

A few counts support this clonotype. The J gene is TRBJ1-1, the V gene TRBV14; D might be TRBD1 (5 bases). Trimming pared 2 bases from V and 4 bases from J, leaving 14 bases between. The CDR3 is made up of 15 amino acids. Germline values: CDR1 SGHDN, CDR2 FVKESK. The CDR3: CASSQQGTFGTEAFF. Written as DNA, the CDR3 is TGTGCCAGCAGCCAACAGGGTACGTTCGGCACTGAAGCTTTCTTT.

This sequence joins TRBV29-1 and TRBJ2-5; D not certain. V gave up 1 base and J gave up 4 bases, with 7 bases separating them. CDR1 and CDR2 (germline): SQVTM, ANQGSEA. CDR3 length: 12 amino acids. The CDR3 DNA follows: TGCAGCGTTGAAGGAATCCCAGAGACCCAGTACTTC. Translation gives CSVEGIPETQYF.

This clonotype was recorded a few times. The chain employs TRBV7-2 and TRBJ1-2; D is perhaps TRBD1 (5 bases). V was cut by 5 bases and J by 4 bases, with 14 bases left in between. The germline gives CDR1 SGHTA, CDR2 FQGNSA. The CDR3 extends over 14 amino acids. CDR3 in amino acids: CASSTLTGFYGYTF. The CDR3 DNA reads as TGTGCCAGCAGCACCTTAACAGGCTTCTATGGCTACACCTTC.

CDR3 amino acids: CATSKDRNTEAFF. CDR3 DNA sequence: TGTGCCACCAGCAAAGACAGGAACACTGAAGCTTTCTTT. The J gene is TRBJ1-1, the V gene TRBV15, with TRBD1 as a possible D gene (5 bases). V lost 4 bases to trimming and J lost 1 base, with 7 bases between them. The CDR3 totals 13 residues. CDR1 LNHNV and CDR2 YYDKDF come from the germline V gene (reference sequence).

This rearrangement joins TRBV12-3 or TRBV12-4 to TRBJ2-1; 7 nucleotides agree with TRBD2. This CDR3 contains 12 residues. V lost 5 bases to trimming and J lost 14 bases; unmatched junction nucleotides: 9. CDR3 sequence reads: CASSPSAGWKFF. The CDR3, as DNA: TGTGCCAGCAGTCCCTCAGCGGGATGGAAGTTCTTC.

This clonotype was found a few times. The chain employs TRBV20-1 and TRBJ2-5, with 8 bases that match TRBD2. The end of the DNA fits TRBJ2-1 better, so the J call may be wrong. Germline CDR1 and CDR2: DFQATT and SNEGSKA (reference sequence). The CDR3 totals 16 residues. The CDR3 coding sequence is TGCAGTGCTAGAATACTAGCGGCATGGGGCTTCAATGAGCAGTTCTTC. Amino acids: CSARILAAWGFNEQFF.

The CDR3 region has the DNA TGCAGCGCCCAGACTAGTCTGGATGAGCAGTTCTTC. Amino acids: CSAQTSLDEQFF. V and J are TRBV29-1 and TRBJ2-1; D is possibly TRBD2 (6 bases). The CDR3 loop spans 12 amino acids. Trimming took off 7 bases at V and 8 bases at J, with 15 bases between the two ends. Germline V gene data show CDR1 as SQVTM and CDR2 as ANQGSEA.

This chain joins TRBV4-2 and TRBJ2-4; the match to TRBD2 covers 9 bases. Germline V CDR1 and CDR2: LGHNA, YNFKEQ. The ends lost 0 bases at V and 6 bases at J; junction bases unmatched: 6. The CDR3 covers 16 residues. The CDR3 protein is CASSQDPRTSVNIQYF. The CDR3 DNA is TGTGCCAGCAGCCAAGATCCTCGGACTAGCGTAAACATTCAGTACTTC.

This clonotype has only a few counts. This chain joins TRBV28 and TRBJ2-1; the D gene is possibly TRBD1 (5 bases). Germline V gene sequence: CDR1 MDHEN, CDR2 SYDVKM. Trimming shortened V by 5 bases and J by 10 bases, and 24 bases separated the two germline ends. The CDR3 sequence is 16 residues long. CDR3 nucleotides: TGTGCCAGCAGTCCGCCCCGTTTCGAGCAGGGCCGGGAGCAGTTCTTC. It codes for CASSPPRFEQGREQFF.

A few counts support this clonotype. This chain uses TRBV7-8 with TRBJ1-5; D is unclear. The CDR3 runs 14 residues. Per germline, CDR1 SGHVS and CDR2 FQNEAQ. Trimming removed 6 bases at V and 3 bases at J, with 12 bases between. In nucleotides, the CDR3 is TGTGCCAGCAGTTCCGGGCCATCCAATCAGCCCCAGCATTTT. This translates into CASSSGPSNQPQHF.

V usage is TRBV7-2 and J usage is TRBJ2-2; 8 nucleotides align to TRBD1. CDR1 SGHTA and CDR2 FQGNSA come from the germline V gene. The CDR3 length is 16 residues. The V and J ends lost 1 base and 5 bases, in that order; junction bases with no gene match: 6. CDR3 nucleotides: TGTGCCAGCAGCTTAGTTGCCGACAGGGGTACCGGGGAGCTGTTTTTT. It codes for CASSLVADRGTGELFF.

The chain joins TRBV6-1 to TRBJ2-4; possible D gene TRBD1, 6 bases. CDR1 and CDR2 from the germline V gene are MNHNS and SASEGT. CDR3 length: 15 amino acids. Trimming removed 5 bases from V and 4 bases from J, with 15 bases in between. The CDR3 sequence: CASSTSPQGKNIQYF. In DNA, the CDR3 is TGTGCCAGCAGTACCTCCCCCCAGGGGAAAAACATTCAGTACTTC.

This chain links TRBV28 with TRBJ1-2, with D possibly being TRBD1 (5 bases). Trimming took off 8 bases at V and 7 bases at J, with 14 bases between the two ends. Germline CDR1 and CDR2: MDHEN and SYDVKM. The CDR3 sequence is 12 residues long. CDR3 bases: TGTGCCAGCGGTCAGGAAGGGGCTGGCTACACCTTC. Protein: CASGQEGAGYTF.